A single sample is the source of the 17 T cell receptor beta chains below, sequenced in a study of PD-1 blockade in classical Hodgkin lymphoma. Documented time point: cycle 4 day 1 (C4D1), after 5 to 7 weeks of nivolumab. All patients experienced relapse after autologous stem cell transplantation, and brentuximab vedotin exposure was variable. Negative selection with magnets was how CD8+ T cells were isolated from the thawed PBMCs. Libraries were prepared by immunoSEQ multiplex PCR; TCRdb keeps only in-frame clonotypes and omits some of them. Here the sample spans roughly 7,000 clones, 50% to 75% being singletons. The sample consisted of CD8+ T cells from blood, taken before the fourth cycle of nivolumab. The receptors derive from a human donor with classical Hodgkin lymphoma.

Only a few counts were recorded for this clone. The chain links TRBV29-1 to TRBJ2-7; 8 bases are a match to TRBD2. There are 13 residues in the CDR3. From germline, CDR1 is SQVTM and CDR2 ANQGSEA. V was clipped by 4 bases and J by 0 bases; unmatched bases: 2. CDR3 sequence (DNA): TGCAGCGTTGTGAGCGGGAGCTCCTACGAGCAGTACTTC. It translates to CSVVSGSSYEQYF.

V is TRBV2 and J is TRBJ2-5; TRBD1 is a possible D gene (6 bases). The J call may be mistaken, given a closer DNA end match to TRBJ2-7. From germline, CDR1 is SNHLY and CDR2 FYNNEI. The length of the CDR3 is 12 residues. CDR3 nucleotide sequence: TGTGCCAGCAGTGACGGACAGTTCGAGCAGTACTTC. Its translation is CASSDGQFEQYF.

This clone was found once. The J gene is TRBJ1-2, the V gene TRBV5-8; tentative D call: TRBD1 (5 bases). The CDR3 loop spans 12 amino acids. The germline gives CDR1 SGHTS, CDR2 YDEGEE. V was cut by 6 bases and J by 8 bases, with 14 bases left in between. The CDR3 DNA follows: TGTGCCAGCACAGAGGGACTCCGGGGCTACACCTTC. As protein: CASTEGLRGYTF.

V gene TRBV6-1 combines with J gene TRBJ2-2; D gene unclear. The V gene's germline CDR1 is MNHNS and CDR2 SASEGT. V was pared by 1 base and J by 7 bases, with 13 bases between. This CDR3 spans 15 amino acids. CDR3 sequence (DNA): TGTGCCAGCAGTGAAGGGTCCCCGATCATCGGGGAGCTGTTTTTT. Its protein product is CASSEGSPIIGELFF.

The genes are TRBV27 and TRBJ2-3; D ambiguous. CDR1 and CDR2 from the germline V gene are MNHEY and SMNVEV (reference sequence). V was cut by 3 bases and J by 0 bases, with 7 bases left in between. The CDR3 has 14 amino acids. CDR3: CASSFLGSTDTQYF. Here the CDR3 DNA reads TGTGCCAGCAGTTTTCTCGGAAGCACAGATACGCAGTATTTT.

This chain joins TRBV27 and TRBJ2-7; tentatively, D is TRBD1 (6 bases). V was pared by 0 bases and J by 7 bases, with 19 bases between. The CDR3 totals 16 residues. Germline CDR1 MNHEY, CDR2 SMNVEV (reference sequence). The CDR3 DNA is TGTGCCAGCAGTTTATCGAAAGGGGGAGCCCCGGGAGAGCAGTACTTC. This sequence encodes CASSLSKGGAPGEQYF.

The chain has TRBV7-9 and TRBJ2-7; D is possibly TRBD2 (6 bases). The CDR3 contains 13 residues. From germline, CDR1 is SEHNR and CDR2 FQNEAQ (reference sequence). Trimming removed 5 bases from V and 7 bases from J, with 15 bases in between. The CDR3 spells CASSPESGWEQYF. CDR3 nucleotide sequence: TGTGCCAGCAGCCCAGAGAGCGGGTGGGAGCAGTACTTC. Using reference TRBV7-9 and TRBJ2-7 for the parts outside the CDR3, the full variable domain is DTGVSQNPRHKITKRGQNVTFRCDPISEHNRLYWYRQTLGQGPEFLTYFQNEAQLEKSRLLSDRFSAERPKGSFSTLEIQRTEQGDSAMYLCASSPESGWEQYFGPGTRLTVT.

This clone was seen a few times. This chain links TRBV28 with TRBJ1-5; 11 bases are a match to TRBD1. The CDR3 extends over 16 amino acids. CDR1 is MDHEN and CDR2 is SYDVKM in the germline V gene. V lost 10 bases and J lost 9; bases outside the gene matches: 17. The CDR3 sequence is CATDKYAGQGARPQHF. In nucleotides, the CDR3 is TGTGCCACCGATAAATACGCCGGACAGGGGGCGCGGCCCCAGCATTTT.

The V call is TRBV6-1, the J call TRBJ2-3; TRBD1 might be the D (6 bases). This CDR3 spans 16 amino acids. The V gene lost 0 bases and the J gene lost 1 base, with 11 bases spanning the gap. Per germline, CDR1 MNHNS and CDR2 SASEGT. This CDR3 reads CASSEARGAGTDTQYF. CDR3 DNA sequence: TGTGCCAGCAGTGAAGCCAGGGGAGCAGGCACAGATACGCAGTATTTT.

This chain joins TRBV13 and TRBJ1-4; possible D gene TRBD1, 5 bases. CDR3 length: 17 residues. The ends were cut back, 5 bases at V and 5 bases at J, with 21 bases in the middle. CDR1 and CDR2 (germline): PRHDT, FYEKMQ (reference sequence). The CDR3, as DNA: TGTGCCAGCAGCCTCGCCCTAGACAACAGGAGGAATGAAAAACTGTTTTTT. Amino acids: CASSLALDNRRNEKLFF. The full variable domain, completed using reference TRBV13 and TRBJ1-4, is AAGVIQSPRHLIKEKRETATLKCYPIPRHDTVYWYQQGPGQDPQFLISFYEKMQSDKGSIPDRFSAQQFSDYHSELNMSSLELGDSALYFCASSLALDNRRNEKLFFGSGTQLSVL.

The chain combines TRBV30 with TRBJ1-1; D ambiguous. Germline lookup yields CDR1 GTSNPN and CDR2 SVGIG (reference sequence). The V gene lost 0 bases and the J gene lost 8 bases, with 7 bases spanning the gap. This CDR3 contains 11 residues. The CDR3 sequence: CAWSVIQEAFF. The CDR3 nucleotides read TGTGCCTGGAGTGTAATTCAGGAAGCTTTCTTT.

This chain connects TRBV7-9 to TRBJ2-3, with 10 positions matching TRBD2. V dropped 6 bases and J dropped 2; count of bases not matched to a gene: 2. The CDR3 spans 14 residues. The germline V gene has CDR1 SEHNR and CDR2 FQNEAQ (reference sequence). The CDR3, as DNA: TGTGCCAGCAGGCTAGCGGGAGTCACAGATACGCAGTATTTT. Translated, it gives CASRLAGVTDTQYF.

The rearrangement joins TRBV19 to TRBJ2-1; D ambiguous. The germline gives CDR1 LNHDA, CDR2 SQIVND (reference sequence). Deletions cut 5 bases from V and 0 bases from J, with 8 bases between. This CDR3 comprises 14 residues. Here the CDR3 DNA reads TGTGCCAGTAGTTGGAAGAGCTCCTACAATGAGCAGTTCTTC. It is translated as CASSWKSSYNEQFF. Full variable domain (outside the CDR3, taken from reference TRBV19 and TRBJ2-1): DGGITQSPKYLFRKEGQNVTLSCEQNLNHDAMYWYRQDPGQGLRLIYYSQIVNDFQKGDIAEGYSVSREKKESFPLTVTSAQKNPTAFYLCASSWKSSYNEQFFGPGTRLTVL.

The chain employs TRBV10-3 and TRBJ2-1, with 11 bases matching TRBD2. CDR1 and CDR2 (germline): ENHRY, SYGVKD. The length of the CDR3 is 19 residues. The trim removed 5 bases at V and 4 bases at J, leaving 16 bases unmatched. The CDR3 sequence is CAISTGTSGALQTYNEQFF. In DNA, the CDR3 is TGTGCCATCAGTACCGGGACTAGCGGAGCCTTACAAACATACAATGAGCAGTTCTTC.

The CDR3 is CASSDGPTYEQYF. CDR3 in DNA: TGTGCCAGCAGCGACGGACCCACCTACGAGCAGTACTTC. The chain has TRBV2 and TRBJ2-7; D unclear. V lost 6 bases and J lost 2, with 11 bases in between. CDR3 size: 13 residues. Germline values: CDR1 SNHLY, CDR2 FYNNEI. The full variable domain, in which reference TRBV2 and TRBJ2-7 provide the parts outside the CDR3, is EPEVTQTPSHQVTQMGQEVILRCVPISNHLYFYWYRQILGQKVEFLVSFYNNEISEKSEIFDDQFSVERPDGSNFTLKIRSTKLEDSAMYFCASSDGPTYEQYFGPGTRLTVT.

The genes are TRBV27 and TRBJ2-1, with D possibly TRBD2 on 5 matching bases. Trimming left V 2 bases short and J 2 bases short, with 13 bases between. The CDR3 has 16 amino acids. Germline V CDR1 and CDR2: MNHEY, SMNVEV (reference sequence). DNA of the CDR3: TGTGCCAGCAGTTTAAGCGGACGGCTCCCCTACAATGAGCAGTTCTTC. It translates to CASSLSGRLPYNEQFF.

The CDR3 DNA sequence: TGCGCCAGCAGCTATGGACCGGGACTAGCGGAGGGAACTAGCACAGATACGCAGTATTTT. Amino acids: CASSYGPGLAEGTSTDTQYF. The chain has TRBV5-1 and TRBJ2-3, with 11 bases fitting TRBD2. Germline CDR1 is SGHRS and CDR2 is YFSETQ. After removal of 3 bases from V and 0 bases from J, the junction contained 15 bases not matched to a gene. The CDR3 is 20 residues long.